This section outlines one T cell receptor beta chain sequence together with its context. The record originates from a study of blood T cell repertoires in COVID-19. The CDR3 has 13 amino acids. CDR1 is SGHDN and CDR2 is FVKESK in the germline V gene. The ends were cut back, 4 bases at V and 0 bases at J, with 6 bases in the middle. In the source study's methods: Researchers report that nucleated cell counts were estimated from reference gene primer amplification. Generated by immunoSEQ multiplex PCR, the TCRdb table keeps only in-frame clones and is missing some. V, J and clone size were drawn from that table, and D and trimming were deduced from the DNA. The sample lists roughly 200,000 clones; roughly three quarters were seen once.

The chain carries TRBV14 and TRBJ2-5; D unclear. The sample comprised peripheral blood. The TCR was taken from a woman in her forties with COVID-19, enrolled during active disease. In DNA form, the CDR3 reads TGTGCCAGCAGCCGAGGAAACCAAGAGACCCAGTACTTC. The encoded protein is CASSRGNQETQYF.